The 6 T cell receptor beta chains below all came from one sample that was sequenced in a study of OX40 agonist ivuxolimab in advanced cancers. Libraries were prepared by immunoSEQ multiplex PCR; TCRdb keeps only in-frame clonotypes and omits some of them. The sample gives around 40,000 clones, 84% of which show up once; 18% is in the top ten. This specimen consisted of CD4+ or CD8+ T cells sorted from blood, obtained in a trial of the OX40 agonist ivuxolimab. All receptors come from an adult with an advanced solid tumor such as melanoma, head and neck, liver or kidney cancer.

This chain uses TRBV25-1 with TRBJ1-2, with D unresolved. The length of the CDR3 is 17 residues. CDR1 and CDR2 (germline): MGHDK, SYGVNS. Trimming left V 5 bases short and J 0 bases short, with 19 bases between. The CDR3 bases are TGTGCCAGCAGTCGTGAATCCTCGGGGAGATCTAACTATGGCTACACCTTC. Translation: CASSRESSGRSNYGYTF.

This chain connects TRBV11-3 to TRBJ2-5; no reliable D call. V lost 1 base and J 12 bases, leaving 12 bases between the germline ends. The CDR3 spans 12 residues. Germline V gene data show CDR1 as SGHNT and CDR2 as YENEEA. DNA of the CDR3: TGTGCCAGCAGCTTAGGAGGTCGCATAAAGTACTTC. It yields the protein CASSLGGRIKYF.

This rearrangement joins TRBV7-3 to TRBJ1-1; 8 bases align to TRBD1. The CDR3 contains 15 residues. The V gene's germline CDR1 is SGHTA and CDR2 FQGTGA. Trimming at V came to 4 bases and at J to 1 base, leaving 5 bases not matched to a gene. The CDR3 reads CASSSEDRENTEAFF. CDR3 DNA sequence: TGTGCCAGCAGCTCAGAGGACAGGGAGAACACTGAAGCTTTCTTT. Full variable domain (rest looked up from reference TRBV7-3 and TRBJ1-1): GAGVSQTPSNKVTEKGKYVELRCDPISGHTALYWYRQSLGQGPEFLIYFQGTGAADDSGLPNDRFFAVRPEGSVSTLKIQRTERGDSAVYLCASSSEDRENTEAFFGQGTRLTVV.

This chain links TRBV7-3 with TRBJ2-3, with a tentative D call TRBD1 (5 bases). CDR1 and CDR2 from the germline V gene are SGHTA and FQGTGA. V shed 0 bases and J shed 1 base, with 8 bases lying between them. This CDR3 comprises 15 residues. The CDR3 spells CASSLTGARTDTQYF. The CDR3 nucleotides are TGTGCCAGCAGCTTAACAGGGGCGCGCACAGATACGCAGTATTTT. Full variable domain (rest looked up from reference TRBV7-3 and TRBJ2-3): GAGVSQTPSNKVTEKGKYVELRCDPISGHTALYWYRQSLGQGPEFLIYFQGTGAADDSGLPNDRFFAVRPEGSVSTLKIQRTERGDSAVYLCASSLTGARTDTQYFGPGTRLTVL.

Of note for this clone: Since a much larger clone is just one base distant, this may be a read error. The gene calls are TRBV6-9 and TRBJ2-7; no clear D. In germline, CDR1 is MNHGY, CDR2 SVAAGI. Between the trimmed V and J ends, which lost 4 bases and 5 bases, there was a span of 18 bases. The CDR3 loop spans 15 amino acids. CDR3 nucleotides: TGTGCCAGCAGTTGCTCTAAGACCGTACGGGACGAGCAGTACTTC. It encodes CASSCSKTVRDEQYF.

The V and J genes are TRBV7-9 and TRBJ2-5, with D possibly matching TRBD2 (6 bases). The germline V gene encodes CDR1 SEHNR and CDR2 FQNEAQ (reference sequence). CDR3 length equals 15 residues. V lost 5 bases to trimming and J lost 4 bases, with 17 bases between them. CDR3 loop: CASSPIRDFRETQYF. The CDR3 nucleotides are TGTGCCAGCAGCCCAATCAGGGACTTCCGAGAGACCCAGTACTTC.